The clone carrying this T cell receptor beta chain was found a few times. Its antigen is undetermined. The time point: baseline, week 1 (first vaccination visit). Treatment indicated: pre-vaccination baseline after standard-of-care therapy. Clones were read by immunoSEQ multiplex PCR, and TCRdb kept only the in-frame ones, dropping some. The table shows just under 95,000 clones, with about four fifths occurring only once. This specimen belongs to a study of a mutant IDH1 vaccine in newly diagnosed glioma. Study summary: Treated patients had a mean age of about 44 years and an approximately 60% male, roughly 40% female split. Most patients had radiochemotherapy with temozolomide before enrollment; others had one alone.

V was clipped by 0 bases and J by 2 bases, with 7 bases between them. Germline V CDR1 and CDR2: MNHNY, SVGAGI (reference sequence). There are 14 residues in the CDR3. General study points: There seemed to be no relation between pseudoprogression and changes in top peripheral T cell clonotypes. Overall, approximately 93% of patients had vaccine-induced immune responses.

This rearrangement joins TRBV6-6 to TRBJ1-1; no clear D gene. The receptor comes from a man aged 40-49 years with glioma. This specimen was PBMCs, taken from a glioma patient treated with radiotherapy, temozolomide or both. CDR3 sequence: CASSYSGSNTEAFF. The CDR3 nucleotides read TGTGCCAGCAGTTACTCGGGCAGCAACACTGAAGCTTTCTTT.